The 13 T cell receptor beta chains given below trace back to one sample, sequenced in a study of T cell repertoires in cytomegalovirus infection. TCRdb ran MiXCR on the reads and lists one entry per CDR3 protein. Altogether 700,000 to 950,000 distinct CDR3 sequences are present, around a third being singletons, with the ten largest covering over 10%. No antigen has been identified for these receptors. The starting material was cultured CD8+ T cells from PBMCs, obtained from culture after CMV antigen stimulation. Receptors originate from a human donor in good health (CMV status not recorded). Some clones in this sample may be carry-over from other donors' samples.

This chain joins TRBV2 and TRBJ1-2, with D uncertain. Trimming removed 8 bases from V and 10 bases from J, with 17 bases in between. This CDR3 spans 12 amino acids. Germline CDR1 is SNHLY and CDR2 is FYNNEI. The CDR3 coding sequence is TGTGCCAGCCCGGCGGGGATGGCGTTCTACACCTTC. Translation: CASPAGMAFYTF.

The rearrangement joins TRBV4-2 to TRBJ2-3; 11 bases map to TRBD2. J was trimmed by 2 bases and V by 0 bases; bases with no gene match: 4. CDR3 size: 17 residues. Per the germline V gene, CDR1 is LGHNA and CDR2 is YNFKEQ. The DNA of the CDR3 is TGTGCCAGCAGCCAAGATTCACTAGCGGGGGCCACAGATACGCAGTATTTT. Amino acids: CASSQDSLAGATDTQYF.

This chain links TRBV12-3 or TRBV12-4 with TRBJ1-4; possibly TRBD1 for D (6 bases). Trimming left V 3 bases short and J 6 bases short, with 11 bases between. There are 14 residues in the CDR3. CDR3 nucleotides: TGTGCCAGCAGTTTGGAGCAGGGGTATGAAAAACTGTTTTTT. Protein sequence: CASSLEQGYEKLFF.

The sample holds a few counts of this clonotype. The CDR3 loop is CASSLGYGTGNEKLFF. The CDR3 DNA is TGTGCCAGCAGCCTCGGCTATGGGACAGGCAATGAAAAACTGTTTTTT. The chain links TRBV4-2 to TRBJ1-4; 8 bases map to TRBD1. Germline V gene data show CDR1 as LGHNA and CDR2 as YNFKEQ. The junction had 9 bases not matched to a gene; V was cut back by 4 bases and J by 5 bases. This CDR3 region has 16 residues.

This clonotype has more than one count but fewer than ten. The V and J genes are TRBV7-9 and TRBJ2-3, with 7 bases that match TRBD2. The CDR3 consists of 14 residues. Germline lookup yields CDR1 SEHNR and CDR2 FQNEAQ (reference sequence). V lost 6 bases and J lost 1; bases outside the gene matches: 4. Written as DNA, the CDR3 is TGTGCCAGCAGGAGCACTAGCGGCACAGATACGCAGTATTTT. As protein: CASRSTSGTDTQYF.

This clonotype was seen once. V is TRBV5-1 and J is TRBJ2-1; D remains ambiguous. Germline V lookup: CDR1 SGHRS, CDR2 YFSETQ. The CDR3 consists of 14 residues. With 0 bases removed from V and 8 bases from J, the gap between germline ends came to 12 bases. CDR3 sequence reads: CASSLVDSGDEQFF. For the CDR3, the DNA is TGCGCCAGCAGCTTGGTTGACTCTGGGGATGAGCAGTTCTTC.

Ten or more counts support this clonotype. This chain connects TRBV6-5 to TRBJ2-2; the D is unclear. The CDR3 has 13 amino acids. V was pared by 2 bases and J by 5 bases, with 6 bases between. Germline CDR1 and CDR2: MNHEY and SVGAGI. The CDR3 DNA sequence: TGTGCCAGCAGTTACGTGGGTACCGGGGAGCTGTTTTTT. Encoded protein: CASSYVGTGELFF.

This clonotype was observed a handful of times. The chain recombines TRBV5-1 with TRBJ2-7; 12 bases match TRBD2. The J segment lost 3 bases and the V segment lost 1 base, leaving 5 bases of the junction unmatched. The CDR3 runs to 16 residues. Germline-derived CDR1 and CDR2 are SGHRS and YFSETQ. The CDR3 reads CASSLYTSGGIYEQYF. Here the CDR3 DNA reads TGCGCCAGCAGCTTGTACACTAGCGGGGGGATCTACGAGCAGTACTTC.

Comments on this clonotype: No conserved phenylalanine or tryptophan is present at the end of the CDR3, so a read error is the likely explanation. V and J are TRBV7-7 and TRBJ2-1; D ambiguous. CDR3 length equals 13 residues. Germline lookup yields CDR1 SSHAT and CDR2 FNYEAQ (reference sequence). CDR3: CASSRNNDNEQFC. The CDR3 DNA follows: TGTGCTAGCAGCCGCAACAACGACAATGAGCAGTTCTGC.

This clonotype was seen repeatedly, ten times or more. The chain joins TRBV27 to TRBJ2-1; possibly TRBD1 or TRBD2 for D (5 bases each). Trimming pared 2 bases from V and 12 bases from J, leaving 14 bases between. The CDR3 is made up of 13 amino acids. Looked up from germline, CDR1 is MNHEY and CDR2 is SMNVEV (reference sequence). The CDR3 region has the DNA TGTGCCAGCAGTTTAAGGACACTAGACGGGCAGTTCTTC. This encodes CASSLRTLDGQFF.

The CDR3 DNA reads as TGTGCCAGCACCTTGGCCGCGGTACTGAACACTGAAGCTTTCTTT. Translating gives CASTLAAVLNTEAFF. The rearrangement links TRBV12-3 or TRBV12-4 to TRBJ1-1, with D uncertain. The CDR3 spans 15 residues. Trimming cost V 7 bases and J 0 bases, with 15 bases left between them.

The rearrangement uses TRBV7-3 and TRBJ2-5; 9 bases are shared with TRBD1. The V segment lost 8 bases and the J segment 5 bases; nucleotides outside the gene matches: 9. From germline, CDR1 is SGHTA and CDR2 FQGTGA. CDR3 length: 14 amino acids. CDR3 DNA: TGTGCCAGCTCCCCACAGGGGGCTTACGAGACCCAGTACTTC. This codes for CASSPQGAYETQYF.

The rearrangement links TRBV19 to TRBJ1-5; D gene uncertain. CDR3 length: 14 amino acids. Trimming stripped 0 bases from V and 3 bases from J, with 6 bases between. Per germline, CDR1 LNHDA and CDR2 SQIVND (reference sequence). CDR3 nucleotides: TGTGCCAGTAGTATAGACATACCCAATCAGCCCCAGCATTTT. This gives the protein CASSIDIPNQPQHF.